This TCR beta chain emerged from a study of molecular identifiers for immune sequencing clone quantification. Study-wide findings and caveats: Clone sizes that are highly expanded could be underestimated when identical TCR molecules share a barcode.

This clonotype was detected a few times. Its specificity is unknown. This CDR3 is built from 12 residues. In germline, CDR1 is SEHNR, CDR2 FQNEAQ (reference sequence). V lost 6 bases and J lost 5, with 11 bases in between. The CD8+CD4-CCR7+CD45RA+ phenotype defined the sorted naive CD8 T cells. In TCRdb, the PCR reads were re-called with MiXCR into one record per CDR3 protein. Among roughly 630,000 distinct CDR3 sequences listed, over 25% were seen once. The sequence derives from a human donor in good health. Some libraries in this study had Jurkat cell RNA spiked in. V gene TRBV7-9 combines with J gene TRBJ2-7; no clear D. The specimen sequenced was naive CD8+ T cells from blood, with Jurkat cell RNA spiked in. Subset: FACS-sorted CD8+CD4-CCR7+CD45RA+ naive T cells. CDR3 sequence (DNA): TGTGCCAGCAGGGCAGGAGAAGACGAGCAGTACTTC. It is translated as CASRAGEDEQYF. Complete variable domain (other parts from reference TRBV7-9 and TRBJ2-7): DTGVSQNPRHKITKRGQNVTFRCDPISEHNRLYWYRQTLGQGPEFLTYFQNEAQLEKSRLLSDRFSAERPKGSFSTLEIQRTEQGDSAMYLCASRAGEDEQYFGPGTRLTVT.